The 14 T cell receptor beta chains in this list originate from one sample, sequenced in a study of cytomegalovirus exposure and HLA in healthy donors. PCR was performed using 60 Vbeta and 13 Jbeta primers. Sequencing was performed with immunoSEQ multiplex PCR; in TCRdb, only in-frame clones are kept and a portion is missing. The sample yields 150,000 to 200,000 clones, about 75% seen once. Sequencing was performed on PBMCs. Receptors originate from a woman aged 40 to 55 in good health and CMV-seropositive.

This chain connects TRBV1 to TRBJ1-3. TRBV1 is deemed a pseudogene. This CDR3 has 19 amino acids. In DNA, the CDR3 is TGCACCAGCAGCCATGGGACTAAAAAGGGCTTGAGCTCTGGAAACACCATATATTTT. Protein sequence: CTSSHGTKKGLSSGNTIYF.

The J gene is TRBJ2-3, the V gene TRBV5-1; 8 bases map to TRBD1. Trimming took 2 bases from V and 6 from J; bases not matched to a gene: 5. CDR1 is SGHRS, CDR2 YFSETQ, per germline. The CDR3 has 14 residues. CDR3 DNA: TGCGCCAGCAGCTTTGGACAGGGCTTCGATACGCAGTATTTT. This codes for CASSFGQGFDTQYF.

The chain employs TRBV6-4 and TRBJ1-2; a weak D match, TRBD1 (6 bases). The V end lost 5 bases, the J end lost 2 bases, and 12 bases lay between the germline ends. The V gene's germline CDR1 is MRHNA and CDR2 SNTAGT. This CDR3 has 14 residues. The CDR3 protein is CASSTGHKNYGYTF. CDR3 in DNA: TGTGCCAGCAGTACGGGACACAAGAACTATGGCTACACCTTC.

DNA for the CDR3: TGTGCCAGCAGTAGGACAGGGGGCGGTTATGGCTACGAGCAGTACTTC. Translation gives CASSRTGGGYGYEQYF. V and J are TRBV28 and TRBJ2-7; TRBD1 matches 11 bases. The CDR3 runs 16 residues. Germline loops: CDR1 MDHEN, CDR2 SYDVKM. The V gene end was trimmed by 5 bases and the J gene end by 3 bases; junction bases not matched to a gene: 9.

The V call is TRBV10-1, the J call TRBJ1-5; D possibly corresponds to TRBD1 (6 bases). This CDR3 contains 16 residues. V lost 2 bases, J lost 0 bases, and 11 bases lay in between. CDR1 is WNHNN, CDR2 SYGVQD, per germline (reference sequence). As DNA, the CDR3 is TGCGCCAGCAGTGAGACGAGACAGGATAGCAATCAGCCCCAGCATTTT. Encoded protein: CASSETRQDSNQPQHF.

The V and J genes are TRBV5-6 and TRBJ2-1; TRBD2 aligns across 14 bases. CDR3 length equals 14 residues. Germline V gene data show CDR1 as SGHDT and CDR2 as YYEEEE. Trimming cost V 5 bases and J 10 bases; bases outside gene matches: 5. The CDR3 bases are TGTGCCAGCAGACCTGGACTAGCGGGAGGCGAGCAGTTCTTC. Protein product: CASRPGLAGGEQFF.

The rearrangement joins TRBV27 to TRBJ2-2; 7 bases line up with TRBD1. V lost 6 bases to trimming and J lost 5 bases; unmatched junction nucleotides: 6. CDR1 and CDR2 (germline): MNHEY, SMNVEV (reference sequence). CDR3 size: 14 residues. CDR3 amino acids: CASRTDRATGELFF. CDR3 sequence (DNA): TGTGCCAGCAGGACAGACAGGGCAACCGGGGAGCTGTTTTTT.

With regard to this clone: Other DNA sequences of this sample code for an identical CDR3. This chain uses TRBV28 with TRBJ2-3; D not certain. Germline values: CDR1 MDHEN, CDR2 SYDVKM. The ends were cut back, 6 bases at V and 0 bases at J, with 7 bases in the middle. CDR3 size: 13 residues. The CDR3 coding sequence is TGTGCCAGCAGCCCTCCGAGCACAGATACGCAGTATTTT. Its translation: CASSPPSTDTQYF.

This chain joins TRBV7-9 and TRBJ2-1, with D uncertain. The germline V gene encodes CDR1 SEHNR and CDR2 FQNEAQ (reference sequence). This CDR3 is 11 amino acids long. The V and J ends lost 7 bases and 9 bases respectively, with 10 bases between them. The CDR3 protein is CASTAPGEQFF. The CDR3 DNA reads as TGTGCCAGCACCGCCCCGGGTGAGCAGTTCTTC.

The chain links TRBV28 to TRBJ1-1; weak D call: TRBD1 (6 bases). Germline CDR1 and CDR2: MDHEN and SYDVKM. V shed 5 bases and J shed 7 bases, with 20 bases lying between them. This CDR3 has 15 residues. In DNA form, the CDR3 reads TGTGCCAGCAGTGCCTTGCGGGGGGGGCGTAGTGAAGCTTTCTTT. Translating it yields CASSALRGGRSEAFF.

This clone was seen more than once but under ten times. The V and J genes are TRBV9 and TRBJ2-3, with TRBD2 identical over 12 bases. Germline assignment: CDR1 SGDLS and CDR2 YYNGEE. This CDR3 region has 18 residues. The V gene end was trimmed by 0 bases and the J gene end by 3 bases; junction bases not matched to a gene: 8. The CDR3 loop reads CASSVASSGRAKTDTQYF. The CDR3 DNA is TGTGCCAGCAGCGTAGCCTCTAGCGGGAGGGCCAAAACAGATACGCAGTATTTT. Drawing the rest from reference TRBV9 and TRBJ2-3, the complete variable domain is DSGVTQTPKHLITATGQRVTLRCSPRSGDLSVYWYQQSLDQGLQFLIQYYNGEERAKGNILERFSAQQFPDLHSELNLSSLELGDSALYFCASSVASSGRAKTDTQYFGPGTRLTVL.

This clone was counted a few times. The CDR3 sequence: CASSKEASGGETQYF. The CDR3 DNA reads as TGTGCCAGCAGCAAAGAAGCTAGCGGAGGAGAGACCCAGTACTTC. The chain is built from TRBV21-1 and TRBJ2-5; the table's TRBD2 call for D was not verified on the DNA. TRBV21-1 is tagged as a pseudogene. This CDR3 is built from 15 residues.

The chain links TRBV6-1 to TRBJ1-6; 7 bases match TRBD1. Germline trimming cut 4 bases from V and 7 bases from J; bases unmatched to any gene: 7. Per the germline V gene, CDR1 is MNHNS and CDR2 is SASEGT. This CDR3 region has 15 residues. CDR3 region: CASSGRQGQNSPLHF. CDR3 coding DNA: TGTGCCAGCAGTGGGCGACAGGGCCAAAATTCACCCCTCCACTTT.

This chain joins TRBV29-1 and TRBJ2-6; unclear D gene. This CDR3 region has 14 residues. Trimming stripped 2 bases from V and 4 bases from J, with 9 bases between. CDR1 SQVTM and CDR2 ANQGSEA come from the germline V gene. DNA for the CDR3: TGCAGCGTTGAAATCGGGTCAGGGGCCAACGTCCTGACTTTC. Amino acid sequence: CSVEIGSGANVLTF.